A single sample gave rise to the 14 T cell receptor beta chains below, sequenced in a study of blood T cell repertoires in COVID-19. Only in-frame clones appear in the TCRdb table, and some are missing; sequencing was by immunoSEQ multiplex PCR. The sample includes about 210,000 clones, roughly 84% of them seen just once. Sequenced sample: peripheral blood. The receptors come from a man aged 35-49 years who had recovered from COVID-19.

The rearrangement joins TRBV6-5 to TRBJ1-2; D perhaps matches TRBD1 (6 bases). Trimming took 7 bases from V and 5 from J, leaving 14 bases between them. The CDR3 runs to 13 residues. The germline V gene has CDR1 MNHEY and CDR2 SVGAGI. CDR3 in amino acids: CASKVRGEYGYTF. CDR3 coding DNA: TGTGCCAGCAAGGTCAGGGGCGAATATGGCTACACCTTC.

The V call is TRBV6-2 or TRBV6-3, the J call TRBJ2-1, with 9 bases identical to TRBD2. The V and J ends lost 2 bases and 3 bases, in that order; junction bases with no gene match: 5. The CDR3 runs to 16 residues. CDR1 is MNHEY, CDR2 SVGEGT, per germline. CDR3 DNA: TGTGCCAGCAGTTACGCCGATAGCGGGAGCTACAATGAGCAGTTCTTC. It translates to CASSYADSGSYNEQFF.

This chain connects TRBV9 to TRBJ2-1, with D perhaps TRBD1 (6 bases). Germline loops: CDR1 SGDLS, CDR2 YYNGEE. The CDR3 contains 15 residues. Trimming removed 4 bases at V and 6 bases at J, with 17 bases between. This CDR3 is CASSIRQELVNEQFF. CDR3 in DNA: TGTGCCAGCAGCATACGACAGGAGCTGGTCAATGAGCAGTTCTTC.

V is TRBV7-9 and J is TRBJ1-2; 9 positions agree with TRBD1. The CDR3 covers 17 residues. Trimming took 5 bases from V and 5 from J; bases not matched to a gene: 15. Germline CDR1 SEHNR, CDR2 FQNEAQ (reference sequence). This CDR3 is CASSPRRRDRVFYGYTF. CDR3 nucleotide sequence: TGTGCCAGCAGCCCCCGTCGAAGGGACAGGGTATTTTATGGCTACACCTTC. Combining the CDR3 with reference TRBV7-9 and TRBJ1-2 gives the whole variable domain DTGVSQNPRHKITKRGQNVTFRCDPISEHNRLYWYRQTLGQGPEFLTYFQNEAQLEKSRLLSDRFSAERPKGSFSTLEIQRTEQGDSAMYLCASSPRRRDRVFYGYTFGSGTRLTVV.

The chain is built from TRBV3-1 (or the pseudogene TRBV3-2) and TRBJ2-5, with 8 bases aligning to TRBD2. Germline values: CDR1 LGHDT, CDR2 YNNKEL (reference sequence). CDR3 length: 13 amino acids. The V segment lost 2 bases and the J segment 5 bases; nucleotides outside the gene matches: 1. CDR3 in amino acids: CASSQRTSETQYF. The CDR3 nucleotides are TGTGCCAGCAGCCAACGGACTAGCGAGACCCAGTACTTC.

J is TRBJ1-1 and V is TRBV19; 9 positions match TRBD1. The V gene's germline CDR1 is LNHDA and CDR2 SQIVND (reference sequence). With V trimmed by 6 bases and J by 5 bases, 4 bases remained unmatched. CDR3 length: 13 amino acids. The CDR3 loop reads CASRGQGRTEAFF. The CDR3 nucleotides read TGTGCCAGTAGGGGACAGGGAAGGACTGAAGCTTTCTTT.

This clone was seen only a few times. J is TRBJ1-2 and V is TRBV15; perhaps TRBD1 as D (5 bases). In germline, CDR1 is LNHNV, CDR2 YYDKDF (reference sequence). V was pared by 0 bases and J by 0 bases, with 11 bases between. The CDR3 extends over 16 amino acids. The CDR3 region is CATSREVGRANYGYTF. The CDR3 DNA is TGTGCCACCAGCAGAGAGGTCGGCAGGGCTAACTATGGCTACACCTTC.

The gene calls are TRBV29-1 and TRBJ1-3, with D possibly matching TRBD1 (5 bases). The germline V and J ends were trimmed by 7 bases and 6 bases, with 13 bases remaining between them. This CDR3 has 12 amino acids. Germline V gene sequence: CDR1 SQVTM, CDR2 ANQGSEA. The CDR3 sequence is CSAQGEENTIYF. The CDR3 DNA reads TGCAGCGCCCAGGGTGAGGAAAACACCATATATTTT. Together with reference TRBV29-1 and TRBJ1-3, the CDR3 gives the full variable domain: SAVISQKPSRDICQRGTSLTIQCQVDSQVTMMFWYRQQPGQSLTLIATANQGSEATYESGFVIDKFPISRPNLTFSTLTVSNMSPEDSSIYLCSAQGEENTIYFGEGSWLTVV.

The chain combines TRBV9 with TRBJ2-2; TRBD2 is a possible D gene (6 bases). This CDR3 is 16 amino acids long. The germline V and J ends were trimmed by 4 bases and 0 bases, with 13 bases remaining between them. The V gene's germline CDR1 is SGDLS and CDR2 YYNGEE. CDR3 region: CASSTGGDPNTGELFF. The CDR3 coding sequence is TGTGCCAGCAGCACCGGAGGGGACCCGAACACCGGGGAGCTGTTTTTT.

The rearrangement uses TRBV11-2 and TRBJ2-7; 8 nucleotides align to TRBD1. Germline V CDR1 and CDR2: SGHAT, FQNNGV. V gave up 6 bases and J gave up 4 bases; unmatched junction bases: 8. CDR3 length: 14 residues. The CDR3 reads CASRRTGWGYEQYF. The CDR3 DNA sequence: TGTGCCAGCAGAAGGACAGGGTGGGGGTACGAGCAGTACTTC.

The gene calls are TRBV19 and TRBJ2-7, with D possibly being TRBD1 (6 bases). The V end was cut by 3 bases, the J end by 0 bases, with 9 bases between. CDR1 and CDR2 from the germline V gene are LNHDA and SQIVND (reference sequence). This CDR3 has 14 residues. The CDR3 protein is CASSMYRDSYEQYF. As DNA, the CDR3 is TGTGCCAGTAGTATGTACAGGGACTCCTACGAGCAGTACTTC.

This rearrangement joins TRBV3-1 (or the pseudogene TRBV3-2) to TRBJ2-7; TRBD1 matches at 8 bases. The CDR3 runs 14 residues. Unmatched junction bases numbered 3, after V lost 3 bases and J lost 2 bases. Per the germline V gene, CDR1 is LGHDT and CDR2 is YNNKEL (reference sequence). DNA for the CDR3: TGTGCCAGCAGCCAGGGACAGGCAACCTACGAGCAGTACTTC. This gives the protein CASSQGQATYEQYF.

This chain joins TRBV11-2 and TRBJ1-1; possibly TRBD1 for D (5 bases). Trimming pared 0 bases from V and 3 bases from J, leaving 8 bases between. The V gene's germline CDR1 is SGHAT and CDR2 FQNNGV. The CDR3 contains 14 residues. The CDR3 bases are TGTGCCAGCAGCTTAGAAGCAGGGTACACTGAAGCTTTCTTT. Its protein is CASSLEAGYTEAFF.

The V call is TRBV29-1, the J call TRBJ2-7; 9 bases line up with TRBD1. Trimming removed 7 bases from V and 3 bases from J; junction bases left unmatched: 4. Germline loops: CDR1 SQVTM, CDR2 ANQGSEA. CDR3 length equals 12 residues. The CDR3 loop is CSAMDRGYEQYF. CDR3 in DNA: TGCAGCGCCATGGACAGGGGCTACGAGCAGTACTTC.